This paragraph covers one T cell receptor (beta chain) sequence. The sample originates from a study of T cell changes during pregnancy in multiple sclerosis. The method was immunoSEQ multiplex PCR; TCRdb's version includes in-frame clones alone and lacks a portion of them. The sample consists of under 100,000 clones, 90% to 95% of them appearing once. The V gene end was trimmed by 0 bases and the J gene end by 7 bases; junction bases not matched to a gene: 14. The length of the CDR3 is 18 residues. Germline CDR1 is LGHNA and CDR2 is YSLEER. V usage is TRBV4-3 and J usage is TRBJ2-1; TRBD2 aligns across 8 bases. Sequenced material: peripheral blood, taken in the second trimester of pregnancy. The clonotype was recovered from a female donor with multiple sclerosis, enrolled in a pregnancy study. In DNA, the CDR3 is TGCGCCAGCAGCCAAGAGTTGGGAGCGGGAGTAGGAGTAAATGAGCAGTTCTTC. Protein sequence: CASSQELGAGVGVNEQFF.